Listed below are T cell receptor beta chains from one sample, sequenced in a study of T cell changes during pregnancy in multiple sclerosis. Assay used: immunoSEQ multiplex PCR; TCRdb lists only in-frame clones, some missing. The data show about 64,000 clones, with 90% seen just once and more than 2% held by the top ten. The sequencing used peripheral blood, collected in the second trimester of pregnancy. The source of these receptors is a female donor in good health, enrolled as a control in a pregnancy study. The CDR3 runs from the conserved cysteine through the conserved F or W. The D gene is left open where the match is weak. Clone size is given for some rows only: seen once, a few or many times, or a class if the clone is expanded.

cdr3_aa: CASSRVPSSYNEQFF; cdr3_nt: TGTGCCAGCTCGAGGGTACCGAGCTCCTACAATGAGCAGTTCTTC; clone_size: -; d_call: -; j_call: TRBJ2-1; v_call: TRBV5-4
cdr3_aa: CASTKGQGGNGELFF; cdr3_nt: TGTGCCAGCACCAAAGGACAGGGGGGGAACGGGGAGCTGTTTTTT; clone_size: -; d_call: TRBD1; j_call: TRBJ2-2; v_call: TRBV11-2
cdr3_aa: CASSGYGAGANVLTF; cdr3_nt: TGTGCCAGCAGTGGGTACGGGGCTGGGGCCAACGTCCTGACTTTC; clone_size: once; d_call: -; j_call: TRBJ2-6; v_call: TRBV2
cdr3_aa: CATSRARTTSGELFF; cdr3_nt: TGTGCCACCAGCAGAGCACGGACTACGTCCGGGGAGCTGTTTTTT; clone_size: -; d_call: -; j_call: TRBJ2-2; v_call: TRBV15
cdr3_aa: CASSQWGGSYEQYF; cdr3_nt: TGTGCCAGCAGTCAATGGGGCGGTTCCTACGAGCAGTACTTC; clone_size: -; d_call: -; j_call: TRBJ2-7; v_call: TRBV6-1
cdr3_aa: CASIPGGPGNTIYF; cdr3_nt: TGTGCCAGCATTCCAGGGGGTCCTGGAAACACCATATATTTT; clone_size: few; d_call: TRBD1; j_call: TRBJ1-3; v_call: TRBV28
cdr3_aa: CASSLRGQRSLTEYF; cdr3_nt: TGTGCCAGCAGTTTGAGGGGACAGAGATCCCTTACCGAGTACTTC; clone_size: -; d_call: TRBD1; j_call: TRBJ2-7; v_call: TRBV28
cdr3_aa: CASSHRLAGARSSYNEQFF; cdr3_nt: TGTGCCAGCAGTCATCGACTAGCGGGGGCCCGGAGCTCCTACAATGAGCAGTTCTTC; clone_size: -; d_call: TRBD2; j_call: TRBJ2-1; v_call: TRBV2
cdr3_aa: CASSRSPTGPGVAGELFF; cdr3_nt: TGTGCCAGCAGCAGATCACCAACAGGCCCGGGTGTGGCCGGGGAGCTGTTTTTT; clone_size: -; d_call: -; j_call: TRBJ2-2; v_call: TRBV7-9
cdr3_aa: CASSDRGSGNTIYF; cdr3_nt: TGTGCCAGCAGCGATCGGGGATCTGGAAACACCATATATTTT; clone_size: -; d_call: -; j_call: TRBJ1-3; v_call: TRBV5-4
cdr3_aa: CASSTPGLGYEQYF; cdr3_nt: TGTGCCAGTAGTACCCCGGGACTAGGATACGAGCAGTACTTC; clone_size: -; d_call: TRBD2; j_call: TRBJ2-7; v_call: TRBV19
cdr3_aa: CASSLGWRGGNNEQFF; cdr3_nt: TGTGCCAGCAGCTTAGGGTGGCGGGGGGGAAACAATGAGCAGTTCTTC; clone_size: -; d_call: TRBD2; j_call: TRBJ2-1; v_call: TRBV13
cdr3_aa: CASSRSGRGPQYF; cdr3_nt: TGTGCCAGCAGTCGTTCCGGAAGGGGTCCGCAGTACTTC; clone_size: -; d_call: -; j_call: TRBJ2-7; v_call: TRBV27
cdr3_aa: CASRDLATEQFF; cdr3_nt: TGTGCCAGTAGGGACCTAGCGACCGAGCAGTTCTTC; clone_size: -; d_call: -; j_call: TRBJ2-1; v_call: TRBV19
cdr3_aa: CAWSERLKSGELFF; cdr3_nt: TGTGCCTGGAGCGAGAGGCTGAAATCCGGGGAGCTGTTTTTT; clone_size: -; d_call: -; j_call: TRBJ2-2; v_call: TRBV30
cdr3_aa: CASKGQVYNEQFF; cdr3_nt: TGTGCCAGTAAGGGACAGGTCTACAATGAGCAGTTCTTC; clone_size: once; d_call: TRBD1; j_call: TRBJ2-1; v_call: TRBV19
cdr3_aa: CASSFLPRQLVNSPLHF; cdr3_nt: TGCGCCAGCAGCTTTCTTCCTCGACAGCTTGTTAATTCACCCCTCCACTTT; clone_size: -; d_call: -; j_call: TRBJ1-6; v_call: TRBV5-1
cdr3_aa: CASSNGGWPYF; cdr3_nt: TGTGCCAGCAGCAACGGAGGTTGGCCGTACTTC; clone_size: -; d_call: -; j_call: TRBJ2-7; v_call: TRBV9
cdr3_aa: CASSLASGPSYEQYF; cdr3_nt: TGTGCCAGCAGCTTAGCTAGCGGGCCCTCCTACGAGCAGTACTTC; clone_size: -; d_call: TRBD2; j_call: TRBJ2-7; v_call: TRBV11-2
cdr3_aa: CASRSLQGKFTEAFF; cdr3_nt: TGTGCCAGCAGGTCCCTACAGGGGAAATTCACTGAAGCTTTCTTT; clone_size: -; d_call: TRBD1; j_call: TRBJ1-1; v_call: TRBV6-5
cdr3_aa: CASSESRGQPNYGYTF; cdr3_nt: TGCGCCAGCAGTGAGTCGCGTGGACAGCCTAACTATGGCTACACCTTC; clone_size: -; d_call: -; j_call: TRBJ1-2; v_call: TRBV10-1
cdr3_aa: CASRPGTSPYNEQFF; cdr3_nt: TGTGCCAGCAGACCCGGGACTAGTCCCTACAATGAGCAGTTCTTC; clone_size: -; d_call: TRBD2; j_call: TRBJ2-1; v_call: TRBV6-5
cdr3_aa: CASSYGPARGGNTIYF; cdr3_nt: TGTGCCAGCAGTTACGGGCCTGCTAGGGGTGGAAACACCATATATTTT; clone_size: -; d_call: -; j_call: TRBJ1-3; v_call: TRBV6-5
cdr3_aa: CASSLGRRVTTEAFF; cdr3_nt: TGCGCCAGCAGCTTGGGGCGGAGGGTAACCACTGAAGCTTTCTTT; clone_size: -; d_call: -; j_call: TRBJ1-1; v_call: TRBV5-1
cdr3_aa: CASSETSGGYNEQFF; cdr3_nt: TGCGCCAGCAGTGAGACCAGCGGGGGTTACAATGAGCAGTTCTTC; clone_size: -; d_call: TRBD2; j_call: TRBJ2-1; v_call: TRBV10-1
cdr3_aa: CASSLSAAGDGEQFF; cdr3_nt: TGCGCCAGCAGCTTGTCAGCGGCGGGGGACGGTGAGCAGTTCTTC; clone_size: -; d_call: TRBD2; j_call: TRBJ2-1; v_call: TRBV5-1
cdr3_aa: CASSQDLGLTIYNEQFF; cdr3_nt: TGTGCCAGCAGCCAAGATCTGGGTCTGACAATCTACAATGAGCAGTTCTTC; clone_size: -; d_call: -; j_call: TRBJ2-1; v_call: TRBV4-2
cdr3_aa: CASSLGGTGGSNVLTF; cdr3_nt: TGTGCCAGCAGCTTGGGGGGGACAGGGGGCTCCAACGTCCTGACTTTC; clone_size: once; d_call: TRBD1; j_call: TRBJ2-6; v_call: TRBV5-6
cdr3_aa: CASSPGPGRNQPQHF; cdr3_nt: TGCGCCAGCAGCCCCGGACCGGGGAGGAATCAGCCCCAGCATTTT; clone_size: once; d_call: -; j_call: TRBJ1-5; v_call: TRBV4-1
cdr3_aa: CASSITGGPYEQYF; cdr3_nt: TGTGCCAGTAGTATTACAGGTGGTCCCTACGAGCAGTACTTC; clone_size: -; d_call: -; j_call: TRBJ2-7; v_call: TRBV19
cdr3_aa: CASSSQTGYSGANVLTF; cdr3_nt: TGTGCCAGCAGTTCACAGACAGGCTACTCTGGGGCCAACGTCCTGACTTTC; clone_size: -; d_call: -; j_call: TRBJ2-6; v_call: TRBV2
cdr3_aa: CASSRGTVSGEQYF; cdr3_nt: TGTGCCAGCAGCCGTGGGACAGTTTCAGGCGAGCAGTACTTC; clone_size: few; d_call: TRBD1; j_call: TRBJ2-7; v_call: TRBV16
cdr3_aa: CASSATGESSYEQYF; cdr3_nt: TGTGCCAGCAGCGCTACAGGGGAATCGTCCTACGAGCAGTACTTC; clone_size: -; d_call: TRBD1; j_call: TRBJ2-7; v_call: TRBV28
cdr3_aa: CASSETSGGAETQYF; cdr3_nt: TGTGCCAGCAGCGAGACTAGCGGGGGGGCCGAGACCCAGTACTTC; clone_size: -; d_call: TRBD2; j_call: TRBJ2-5; v_call: TRBV9
cdr3_aa: CASSRTQLNTEAFF; cdr3_nt: TGTGCCAGCTCAAGGACACAACTGAACACTGAAGCTTTCTTT; clone_size: -; d_call: -; j_call: TRBJ1-1; v_call: TRBV6-6